The 17 T cell receptor beta chains below come from one sample, sequenced in a study of PD-1 blockade in classical Hodgkin lymphoma. Sample time point: cycle 4 day 1 (C4D1), after around six weeks of nivolumab. Autologous stem cell transplantation was followed by relapse in every patient, and brentuximab vedotin exposure varied. Using immunoSEQ multiplex PCR, the repertoire was profiled, and TCRdb retains in-frame clones only, with some absent. The sample has approximately 52,000 clones; more than 75% are singletons. Here the sequenced sample was peripheral blood mononuclear cells (PBMCs), taken before the fourth cycle of nivolumab. These receptors were obtained from a human donor with classical Hodgkin lymphoma.

This clone was counted a single time. V usage is TRBV10-2 and J usage is TRBJ2-2; 9 nucleotides agree with TRBD1. The CDR3 length is 18 residues. CDR1 and CDR2 (germline): WSHSY, SAAADI. Losses at the gene ends were 1 base for V and 1 base for J; bases not matched to a gene: 7. The CDR3 DNA follows: TGCGCCAGCAGTGAGTACCCGGGACAGGGACGGAACACCGGGGAGCTGTTTTTT. This encodes CASSEYPGQGRNTGELFF.

This chain connects TRBV19 to TRBJ1-1; D may be TRBD1 (5 bases). The V end was cut by 1 base, the J end by 4 bases, with 7 bases between. The germline CDR1 and CDR2 sequences are LNHDA and SQIVND (reference sequence). This CDR3 has 13 residues. The CDR3 sequence: CASSIVGGTEAFF. CDR3 in DNA: TGTGCCAGTAGTATAGTGGGGGGCACTGAAGCTTTCTTT.

The chain couples TRBV6-1 to TRBJ2-1, with D hard to call. The CDR3 covers 13 residues. V lost 4 bases, J lost 4 bases, and 8 bases lay in between. CDR1 MNHNS and CDR2 SASEGT come from the germline V gene. CDR3 sequence reads: CASSGQEYNEQFF. The CDR3 coding sequence is TGTGCCAGCAGTGGACAAGAATACAATGAGCAGTTCTTC.

V is TRBV4-3 and J is TRBJ1-4; a weak D match, TRBD1 (6 bases). The ends were cut back, 1 base at V and 4 bases at J, with 13 bases in the middle. The germline V gene encodes CDR1 LGHNA and CDR2 YSLEER. CDR3 size: 16 residues. The CDR3 protein is CASSQGWTVLNEKLFF. CDR3 DNA: TGCGCCAGCAGCCAAGGTTGGACAGTTCTTAATGAAAAACTGTTTTTT.

The CDR3 DNA follows: TGTGCCAGCAGCCAAGAGGGACAGGGGGCGAATGAAAAACTGTTTTTT. This gives the protein CASSQEGQGANEKLFF. The chain is built from TRBV4-2 and TRBJ1-4, with TRBD1 matching over 12 bases. After removal of 0 bases from V and 5 bases from J, the junction contained 1 base not matched to a gene. This CDR3 is 16 amino acids long. Germline V gene data show CDR1 as LGHNA and CDR2 as YNFKEQ.

The chain combines TRBV9 with TRBJ1-2; perhaps TRBD1 as D (5 bases). Germline loops: CDR1 SGDLS, CDR2 YYNGEE. V was shortened by 0 bases and J by 7 bases, with 7 bases between the two germline ends. The CDR3 contains 12 residues. The CDR3 nucleotides read TGTGCCAGCAGCGTAGATGGGACTGGCTACACCTTC. As protein: CASSVDGTGYTF. The variable domain in full, with the rest retrieved from reference TRBV9 and TRBJ1-2, is DSGVTQTPKHLITATGQRVTLRCSPRSGDLSVYWYQQSLDQGLQFLIQYYNGEERAKGNILERFSAQQFPDLHSELNLSSLELGDSALYFCASSVDGTGYTFGSGTRLTVV.

The J gene is TRBJ1-4, the V gene TRBV5-1, with D unclear. The V and J ends lost 0 bases and 8 bases respectively, with 11 bases between them. The CDR3 is 14 residues long. Germline loops: CDR1 SGHRS, CDR2 YFSETQ. DNA for the CDR3: TGCGCCAGCAGCTTGGTTAGGCCTGAAGAAAAACTGTTTTTT. Translating gives CASSLVRPEEKLFF.

The V and J genes are TRBV2 and TRBJ2-2; D gene unclear. Deletions cut 1 base from V and 4 bases from J, with 10 bases between. The CDR3 totals 15 residues. Germline V gene lookup returns CDR1 SNHLY and CDR2 FYNNEI. CDR3 region: CASSEDLLSTGELFF. Written as DNA, the CDR3 is TGTGCCAGCAGTGAAGACCTCCTTTCCACCGGGGAGCTGTTTTTT. Full variable domain (remainder filled in from reference TRBV2 and TRBJ2-2): EPEVTQTPSHQVTQMGQEVILRCVPISNHLYFYWYRQILGQKVEFLVSFYNNEISEKSEIFDDQFSVERPDGSNFTLKIRSTKLEDSAMYFCASSEDLLSTGELFFGEGSRLTVL.

The CDR3 here is CASSYGTNGNTIYF. The CDR3 nucleotides are TGTGCCAGCAGTTACGGGACAAATGGAAACACCATATATTTT. The chain has TRBV6-5 and TRBJ1-3; D is perhaps TRBD1 (6 bases). Trimming pared 2 bases from V and 3 bases from J, leaving 8 bases between. Per the germline V gene, CDR1 is MNHEY and CDR2 is SVGAGI. This CDR3 has 14 amino acids.

This rearrangement joins TRBV29-1 to TRBJ1-1; TRBD1 might be the D (5 bases). Germline V gene sequence: CDR1 SQVTM, CDR2 ANQGSEA. Trimming cost V 3 bases and J 0 bases, with 8 bases left between them. The CDR3 spans 13 residues. The CDR3 region is CSVDQGMNTEAFF. The CDR3 DNA follows: TGCAGCGTTGACCAGGGCATGAACACTGAAGCTTTCTTT.

This clone was counted a few times. The same CDR3 can be traced to other DNA sequences in this sample. This chain joins TRBV18 and TRBJ2-7; D gene uncertain. This CDR3 spans 11 amino acids. Germline V lookup: CDR1 KGHSH, CDR2 LQKENI. The V gene lost 2 bases and the J gene lost 5 bases, with 4 bases spanning the gap. The CDR3 region has the DNA TGTGCCAGCTCACCAGGCGACGAGCAGTACTTC. It yields the protein CASSPGDEQYF.

This clone was recorded only once. This sequence joins TRBV5-1 and TRBJ2-2, with 8 positions matching TRBD2. The CDR3 contains 15 residues. V trimming: 4 bases; J trimming: 6 bases; junction bases outside the gene matches: 8. Germline loops: CDR1 SGHRS, CDR2 YFSETQ. In DNA, the CDR3 is TGCGCCAGCAGCACCCCGGGACTAGAGGCCGGGGAGCTGTTTTTT. Amino acids: CASSTPGLEAGELFF. The variable domain in full, with the rest retrieved from reference TRBV5-1 and TRBJ2-2, is KAGVTQTPRYLIKTRGQQVTLSCSPISGHRSVSWYQQTPGQGLQFLFEYFSETQRNKGNFPGRFSGRQFSNSRSEMNVSTLELGDSALYLCASSTPGLEAGELFFGEGSRLTVL.

For this clone: Other DNA sequences in this sample translate to the same CDR3. J is TRBJ2-3 and V is TRBV2; the D gene is possibly TRBD2 (6 bases). Germline CDR1 and CDR2: SNHLY and FYNNEI. The CDR3 spans 18 residues. The V and J ends lost 3 bases and 3 bases respectively, with 22 bases between them. The CDR3 sequence: CASSEERLVLTSTDTQYF. The CDR3 DNA reads as TGTGCCAGCAGTGAGGAAAGACTAGTACTCACCAGTACAGATACGCAGTATTTT. The whole variable domain, remainder taken from reference TRBV2 and TRBJ2-3, is EPEVTQTPSHQVTQMGQEVILRCVPISNHLYFYWYRQILGQKVEFLVSFYNNEISEKSEIFDDQFSVERPDGSNFTLKIRSTKLEDSAMYFCASSEERLVLTSTDTQYFGPGTRLTVL.

This clone showed up just a few times. CDR3 nucleotides: TGTGCCAGCACCAAAAACAGGGAACTGAACACTGAAGCTTTCTTT. It encodes CASTKNRELNTEAFF. J is TRBJ1-1 and V is TRBV6-5; a weak D match, TRBD1 (6 bases). The V end was cut by 7 bases, the J end by 0 bases, with 15 bases between. Germline V gene sequence: CDR1 MNHEY, CDR2 SVGAGI. CDR3 length: 15 amino acids.

The rearrangement links TRBV7-8 to TRBJ1-5, with TRBD1 matching 9 bases. Germline CDR1 reads SGHVS; CDR2 reads FQNEAQ. The CDR3 consists of 17 residues. J gave up 1 base and V 5 bases, and 9 bases lay outside the gene matches. The CDR3: CASSQVGQGFSNQPQHF. The DNA of the CDR3 is TGTGCCAGCAGCCAGGTGGGACAGGGATTCAGCAATCAGCCCCAGCATTTT.

The V gene is TRBV6-5, the J gene TRBJ2-3, with D perhaps given as TRBD1 or TRBD2 (5 bases each). Germline loops: CDR1 MNHEY, CDR2 SVGAGI. CDR3 length equals 15 residues. The V and J ends lost 5 bases and 5 bases respectively, with 17 bases between them. The CDR3 sequence: CASSPGTFGQDTQYF. In nucleotides, the CDR3 is TGTGCCAGCAGTCCTGGGACGTTCGGACAAGATACGCAGTATTTT.

The rearrangement joins TRBV7-3 to TRBJ2-3; 11 bases line up with TRBD2. CDR1 SGHTA and CDR2 FQGTGA come from the germline V gene. CDR3 length: 14 residues. V trimming: 4 bases; J trimming: 4 bases; junction bases outside the gene matches: 1. The CDR3: CASSSGLAADTQYF. CDR3 coding DNA: TGTGCCAGCAGCTCGGGACTAGCGGCAGATACGCAGTATTTT.